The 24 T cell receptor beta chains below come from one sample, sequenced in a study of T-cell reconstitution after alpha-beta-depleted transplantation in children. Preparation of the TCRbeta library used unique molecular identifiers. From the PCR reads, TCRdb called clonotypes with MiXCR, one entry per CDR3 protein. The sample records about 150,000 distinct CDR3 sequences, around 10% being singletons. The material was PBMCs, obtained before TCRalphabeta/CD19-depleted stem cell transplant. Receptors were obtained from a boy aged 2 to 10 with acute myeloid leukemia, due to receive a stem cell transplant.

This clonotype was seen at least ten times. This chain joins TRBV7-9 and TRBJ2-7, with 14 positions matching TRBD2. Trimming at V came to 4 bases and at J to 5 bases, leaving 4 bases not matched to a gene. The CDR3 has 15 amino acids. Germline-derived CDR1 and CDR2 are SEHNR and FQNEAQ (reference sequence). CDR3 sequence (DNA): TGTGCCAGCAGCTCGACTAGCGGGGGGGATCACGAGCAGTACGTC. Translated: CASSSTSGGDHEQYV.

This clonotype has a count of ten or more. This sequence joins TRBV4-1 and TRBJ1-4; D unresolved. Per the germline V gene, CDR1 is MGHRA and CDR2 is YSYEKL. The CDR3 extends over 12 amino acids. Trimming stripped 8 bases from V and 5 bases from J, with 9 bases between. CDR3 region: CASREWNEKLFF. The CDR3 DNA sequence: TGCGCCAGCCGCGAATGGAATGAAAAACTGTTTTTT.

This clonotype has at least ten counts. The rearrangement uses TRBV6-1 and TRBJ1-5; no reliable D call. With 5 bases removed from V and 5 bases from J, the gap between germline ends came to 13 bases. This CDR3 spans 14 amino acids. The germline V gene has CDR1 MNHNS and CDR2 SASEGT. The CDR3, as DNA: TGTGCCAGCAGTCCAAACGGCAGTTATCAGCCCCAGCATTTT. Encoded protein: CASSPNGSYQPQHF.

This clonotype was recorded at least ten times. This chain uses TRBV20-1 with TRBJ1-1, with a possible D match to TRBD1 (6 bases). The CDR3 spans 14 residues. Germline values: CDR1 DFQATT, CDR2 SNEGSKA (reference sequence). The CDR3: CTPEEAGAGTEAFF. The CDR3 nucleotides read TGCACCCCCGAGGAGGCGGGGGCTGGCACTGAAGCTTTCTTT.

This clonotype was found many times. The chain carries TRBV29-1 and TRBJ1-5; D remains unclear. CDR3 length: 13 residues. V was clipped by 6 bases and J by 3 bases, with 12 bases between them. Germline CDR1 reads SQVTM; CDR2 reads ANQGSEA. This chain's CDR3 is CSVGEGYNQPQHF. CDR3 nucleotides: TGCAGCGTAGGCGAGGGATACAATCAGCCCCAGCATTTT.

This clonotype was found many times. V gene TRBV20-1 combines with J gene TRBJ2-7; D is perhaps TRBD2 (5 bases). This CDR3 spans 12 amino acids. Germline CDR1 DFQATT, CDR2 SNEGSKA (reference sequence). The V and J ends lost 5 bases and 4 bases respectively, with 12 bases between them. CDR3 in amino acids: CSARRAEYEQYF. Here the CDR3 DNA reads TGCAGTGCTCGAAGAGCGGAGTACGAGCAGTACTTC.

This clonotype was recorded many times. The CDR3 here is CASWGKAQGEYQETQYF. The CDR3 DNA is TGTGCCAGCTGGGGCAAAGCACAGGGAGAGTACCAAGAGACCCAGTACTTC. The V gene is TRBV12-3 or TRBV12-4, the J gene TRBJ2-5; tentatively, D is TRBD1 (6 bases). Trimming shortened V by 8 bases and J by 0 bases, and 22 bases separated the two germline ends. This CDR3 is built from 17 residues.

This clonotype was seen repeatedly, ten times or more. The CDR3 loop is CSAYPGQRNTIYF. In DNA form, the CDR3 reads TGCAGTGCTTATCCGGGACAACGAAACACCATATATTTT. The J gene is TRBJ1-3, the V gene TRBV20-1, with D perhaps matching TRBD1 (6 bases). The CDR3 spans 13 residues. Per the germline V gene, CDR1 is DFQATT and CDR2 is SNEGSKA (reference sequence). V was trimmed by 5 bases and J by 5 bases, leaving 13 bases between them.

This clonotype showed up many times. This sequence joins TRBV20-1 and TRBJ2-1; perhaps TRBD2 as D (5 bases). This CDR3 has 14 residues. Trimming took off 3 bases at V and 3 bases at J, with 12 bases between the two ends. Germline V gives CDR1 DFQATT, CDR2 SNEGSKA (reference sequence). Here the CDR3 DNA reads TGCAGTGCTAGGGCCCTGAGGGACTACAATGAGCAGTTCTTC. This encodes CSARALRDYNEQFF.

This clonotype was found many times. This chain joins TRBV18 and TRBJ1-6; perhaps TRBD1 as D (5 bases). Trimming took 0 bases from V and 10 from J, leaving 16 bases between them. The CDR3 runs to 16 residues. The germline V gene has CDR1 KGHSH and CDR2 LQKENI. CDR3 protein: CASSPPGEFRPSPLHF. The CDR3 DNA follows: TGTGCCAGCTCACCACCGGGGGAGTTCCGTCCCTCACCCCTCCACTTT. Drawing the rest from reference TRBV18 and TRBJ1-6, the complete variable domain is NAGVMQNPRHLVRRRGQEARLRCSPMKGHSHVYWYRQLPEEGLKFMVYLQKENIIDESGMPKERFSAEFPKEGPSILRIQQVVRGDSAAYFCASSPPGEFRPSPLHFGNGTRLTVT.

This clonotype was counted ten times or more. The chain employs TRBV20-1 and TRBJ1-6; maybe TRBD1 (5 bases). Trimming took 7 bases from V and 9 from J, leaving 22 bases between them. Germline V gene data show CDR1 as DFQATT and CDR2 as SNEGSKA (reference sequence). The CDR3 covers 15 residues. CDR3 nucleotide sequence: TGCAGTGGATTGGGGGGAACAGGTTTCGGTTCACCCCTCCACTTT. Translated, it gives CSGLGGTGFGSPLHF.

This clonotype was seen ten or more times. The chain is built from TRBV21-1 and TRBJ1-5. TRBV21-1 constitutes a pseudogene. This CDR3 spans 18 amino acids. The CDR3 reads CASSKIAGGPIWRQPQHF. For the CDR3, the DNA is TGTGCCAGCAGCAAAATCGCCGGGGGGCCGATATGGCGTCAGCCCCAGCATTTT.

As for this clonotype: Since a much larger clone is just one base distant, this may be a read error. The DNA of the CDR3 is TGCAGCGTTCTGAAGATTAGAGGGACACGGGTGACTGAAGCTTTCTTT. Amino acid sequence: CSVLKIRGTRVTEAFF. The chain uses TRBV29-1 and TRBJ1-1; TRBD1 is a possible D gene (6 bases). Deletions cut 5 bases from V and 5 bases from J, with 24 bases between. Germline CDR1 reads SQVTM; CDR2 reads ANQGSEA. CDR3 length equals 16 residues.

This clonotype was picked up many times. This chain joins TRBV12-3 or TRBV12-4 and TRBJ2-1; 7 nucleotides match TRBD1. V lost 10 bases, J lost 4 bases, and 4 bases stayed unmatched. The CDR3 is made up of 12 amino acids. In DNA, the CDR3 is TGTGCCACTGCGGACAGGTACAATGAGCAGTTCTTC. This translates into CATADRYNEQFF.

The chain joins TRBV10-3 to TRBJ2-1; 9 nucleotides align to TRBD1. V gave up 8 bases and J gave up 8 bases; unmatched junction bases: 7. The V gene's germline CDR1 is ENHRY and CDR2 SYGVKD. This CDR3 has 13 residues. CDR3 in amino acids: CAIGTGSGYEQFF. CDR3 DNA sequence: TGTGCCATCGGGACAGGGAGTGGGTATGAGCAGTTCTTC.

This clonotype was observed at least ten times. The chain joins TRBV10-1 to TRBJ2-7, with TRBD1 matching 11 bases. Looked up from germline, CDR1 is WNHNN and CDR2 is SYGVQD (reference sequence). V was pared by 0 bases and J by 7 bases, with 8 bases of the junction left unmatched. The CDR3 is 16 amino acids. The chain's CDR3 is CASSESFGQGAGEQYF. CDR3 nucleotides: TGCGCCAGCAGTGAGTCTTTTGGACAGGGGGCAGGGGAGCAGTACTTC.

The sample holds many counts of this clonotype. CDR3 sequence (DNA): TGTGCCAGCAGCTTAGCGGGACCCCCCCAGTCCTACGAGCAGTACTTC. Translating gives CASSLAGPPQSYEQYF. The V gene is TRBV11-2, the J gene TRBJ2-7; D could derive from TRBD1 or TRBD2 (5 bases each). The germline CDR1 and CDR2 sequences are SGHAT and FQNNGV. Trimming removed 1 base at V and 1 base at J, with 14 bases between. This CDR3 contains 16 residues.

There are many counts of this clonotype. The CDR3 coding sequence is TGTGCCAGCAGTTTCGGGCAGGCCACTGAAGCTTTCTTT. It specifies CASSFGQATEAFF. The chain combines TRBV27 with TRBJ1-1; D gene uncertain. The V and J ends lost 3 bases and 4 bases respectively, with 9 bases between them. The CDR3 consists of 13 residues. Germline assignment: CDR1 MNHEY and CDR2 SMNVEV (reference sequence).

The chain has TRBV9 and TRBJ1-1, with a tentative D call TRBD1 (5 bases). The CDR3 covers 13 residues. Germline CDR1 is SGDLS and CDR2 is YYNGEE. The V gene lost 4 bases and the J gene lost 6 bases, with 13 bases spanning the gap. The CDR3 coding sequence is TGTGCCAGCAGCTCAACGTCAGGGTCTGAAGCTTTCTTT. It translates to CASSSTSGSEAFF.

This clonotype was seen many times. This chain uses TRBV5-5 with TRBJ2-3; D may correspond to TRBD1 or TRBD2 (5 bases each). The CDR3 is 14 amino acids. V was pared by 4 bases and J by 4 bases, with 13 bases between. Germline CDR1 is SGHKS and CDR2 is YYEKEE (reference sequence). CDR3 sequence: CASSRDLWADTQYF. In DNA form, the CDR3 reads TGTGCCAGCAGCAGGGACCTATGGGCAGATACGCAGTATTTT. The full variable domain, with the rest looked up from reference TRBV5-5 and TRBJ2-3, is DAGVTQSPTHLIKTRGQQVTLRCSPISGHKSVSWYQQVLGQGPQFIFQYYEKEERGRGNFPDRFSARQFPNYSSELNVNALLLGDSALYLCASSRDLWADTQYFGPGTRLTVL.

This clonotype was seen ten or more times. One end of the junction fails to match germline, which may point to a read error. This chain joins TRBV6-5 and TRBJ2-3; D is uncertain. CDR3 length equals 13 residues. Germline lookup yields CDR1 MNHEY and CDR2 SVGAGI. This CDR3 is CASTYRDSDTQYF. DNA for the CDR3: TGTGCCAGCACTTACCGCGATTCAGATACGCAGTATTTT.

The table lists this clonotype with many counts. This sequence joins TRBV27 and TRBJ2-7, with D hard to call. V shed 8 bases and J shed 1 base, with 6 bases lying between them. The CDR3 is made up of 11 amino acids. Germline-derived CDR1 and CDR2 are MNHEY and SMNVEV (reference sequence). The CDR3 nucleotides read TGTGCCAGCGGACGGTCCTACGAGCAGTACTTC. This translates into CASGRSYEQYF.

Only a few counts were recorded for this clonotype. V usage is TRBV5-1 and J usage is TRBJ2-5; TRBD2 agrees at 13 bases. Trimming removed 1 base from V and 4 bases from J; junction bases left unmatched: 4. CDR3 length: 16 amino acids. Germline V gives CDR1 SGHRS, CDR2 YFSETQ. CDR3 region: CASSLLTSGGGETQYF. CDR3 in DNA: TGCGCCAGCAGCTTGTTAACTAGCGGGGGGGGAGAGACCCAGTACTTC.

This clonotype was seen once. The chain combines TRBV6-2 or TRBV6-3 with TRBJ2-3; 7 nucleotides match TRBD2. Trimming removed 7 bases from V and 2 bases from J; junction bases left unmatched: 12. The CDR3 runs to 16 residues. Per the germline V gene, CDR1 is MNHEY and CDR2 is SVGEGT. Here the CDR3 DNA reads TGTGCCAGCAACAAGGCGCTAGCGGCACTCACAGATACGCAGTATTTT. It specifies CASNKALAALTDTQYF.